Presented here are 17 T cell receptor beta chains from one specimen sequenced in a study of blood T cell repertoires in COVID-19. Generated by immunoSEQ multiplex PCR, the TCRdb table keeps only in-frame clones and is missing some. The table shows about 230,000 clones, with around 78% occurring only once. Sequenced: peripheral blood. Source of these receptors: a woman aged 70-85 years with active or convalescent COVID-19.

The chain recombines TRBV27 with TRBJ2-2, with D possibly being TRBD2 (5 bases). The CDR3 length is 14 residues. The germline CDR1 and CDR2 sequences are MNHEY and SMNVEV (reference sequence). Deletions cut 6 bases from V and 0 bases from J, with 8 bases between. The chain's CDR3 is CASRRVPNTGELFF. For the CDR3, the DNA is TGTGCCAGCAGGAGGGTCCCGAACACCGGGGAGCTGTTTTTT.

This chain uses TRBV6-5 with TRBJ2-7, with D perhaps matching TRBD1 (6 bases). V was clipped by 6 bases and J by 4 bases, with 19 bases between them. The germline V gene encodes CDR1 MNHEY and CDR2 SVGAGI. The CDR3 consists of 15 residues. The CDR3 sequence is CASSSLGQPPYEQYF. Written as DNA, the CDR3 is TGTGCCAGCAGCTCCCTGGGACAACCCCCTTACGAGCAGTACTTC.

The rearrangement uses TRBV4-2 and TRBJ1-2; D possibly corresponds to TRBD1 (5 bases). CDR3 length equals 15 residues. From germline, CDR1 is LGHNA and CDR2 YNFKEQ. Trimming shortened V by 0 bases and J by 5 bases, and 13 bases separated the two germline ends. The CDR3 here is CASSQEGRVDYGYTF. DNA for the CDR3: TGTGCCAGCAGCCAAGAAGGCAGGGTGGATTATGGCTACACCTTC.

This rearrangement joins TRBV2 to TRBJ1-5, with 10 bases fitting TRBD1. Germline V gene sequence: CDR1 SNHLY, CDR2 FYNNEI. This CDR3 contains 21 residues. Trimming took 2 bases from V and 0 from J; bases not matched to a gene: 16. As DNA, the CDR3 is TGTGCCAGCAGTGAACCGCGGGACAGGGGACTTTCCACTAATAGCAATCAGCCCCAGCATTTT. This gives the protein CASSEPRDRGLSTNSNQPQHF. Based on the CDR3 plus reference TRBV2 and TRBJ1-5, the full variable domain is EPEVTQTPSHQVTQMGQEVILRCVPISNHLYFYWYRQILGQKVEFLVSFYNNEISEKSEIFDDQFSVERPDGSNFTLKIRSTKLEDSAMYFCASSEPRDRGLSTNSNQPQHFGDGTRLSIL.

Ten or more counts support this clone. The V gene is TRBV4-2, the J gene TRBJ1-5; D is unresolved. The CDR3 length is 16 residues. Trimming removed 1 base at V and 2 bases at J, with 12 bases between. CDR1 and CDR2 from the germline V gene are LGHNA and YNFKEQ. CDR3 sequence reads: CASSQVGSGGNQPQHF. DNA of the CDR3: TGTGCCAGCAGCCAAGTGGGTTCGGGAGGCAATCAGCCCCAGCATTTT.

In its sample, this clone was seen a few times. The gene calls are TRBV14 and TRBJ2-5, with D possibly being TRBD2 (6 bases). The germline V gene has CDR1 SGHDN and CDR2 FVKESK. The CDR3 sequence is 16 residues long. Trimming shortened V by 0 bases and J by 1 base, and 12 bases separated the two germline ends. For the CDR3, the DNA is TGTGCCAGCAGCCAAGATGGGGGGACGGTCCAAGAGACCCAGTACTTC. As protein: CASSQDGGTVQETQYF.

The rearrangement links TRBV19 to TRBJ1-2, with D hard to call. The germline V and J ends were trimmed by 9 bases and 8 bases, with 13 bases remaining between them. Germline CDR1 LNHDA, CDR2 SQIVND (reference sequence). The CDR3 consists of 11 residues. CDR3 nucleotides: TGTGCCAGCCTATCGGGGTGGGGCTACACCTTC. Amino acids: CASLSGWGYTF.

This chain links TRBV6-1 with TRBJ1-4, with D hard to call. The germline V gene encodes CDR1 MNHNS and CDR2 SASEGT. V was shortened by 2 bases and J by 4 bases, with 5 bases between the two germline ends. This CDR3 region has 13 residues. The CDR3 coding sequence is TGTGCCAGCAGTGAACATGTTAATGAAAAACTGTTTTTT. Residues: CASSEHVNEKLFF.

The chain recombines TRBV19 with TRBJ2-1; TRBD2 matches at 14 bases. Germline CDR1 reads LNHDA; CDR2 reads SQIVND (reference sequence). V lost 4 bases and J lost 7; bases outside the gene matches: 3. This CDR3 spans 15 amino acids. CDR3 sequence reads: CASSRGLAGVNEQFF. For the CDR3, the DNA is TGTGCCAGTAGTAGGGGACTAGCGGGAGTGAATGAGCAGTTCTTC.

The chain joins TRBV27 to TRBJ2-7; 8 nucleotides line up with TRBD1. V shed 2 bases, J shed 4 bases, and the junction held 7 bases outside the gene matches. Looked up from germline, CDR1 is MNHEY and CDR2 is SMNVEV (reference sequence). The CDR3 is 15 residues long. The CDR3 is CASSLVSGGPYEQYF. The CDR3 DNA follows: TGTGCCAGCAGTTTAGTTTCAGGGGGCCCATACGAGCAGTACTTC.

The CDR3 DNA is TGTGCCAGCAGCTTGGATCGGCTAGCGGGAGTATATGAGCAGTTCTTC. It specifies CASSLDRLAGVYEQFF. The chain carries TRBV5-8 and TRBJ2-1, with 10 bases fitting TRBD2. CDR1 and CDR2 from the germline V gene are SGHTS and YDEGEE. The CDR3 has 16 residues. Trimming removed 0 bases from V and 8 bases from J; junction bases left unmatched: 8.

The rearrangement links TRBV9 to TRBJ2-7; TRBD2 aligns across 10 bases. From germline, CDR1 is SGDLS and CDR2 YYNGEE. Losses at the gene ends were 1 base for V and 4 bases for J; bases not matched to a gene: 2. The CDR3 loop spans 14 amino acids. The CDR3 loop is CASSVFSGGYEQYF. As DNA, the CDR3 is TGTGCCAGCAGCGTATTTAGCGGGGGGTACGAGCAGTACTTC.

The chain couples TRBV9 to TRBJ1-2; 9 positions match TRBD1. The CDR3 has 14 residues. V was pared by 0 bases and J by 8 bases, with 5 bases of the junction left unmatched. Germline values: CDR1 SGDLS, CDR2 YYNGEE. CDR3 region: CASSVVQGARGYTF. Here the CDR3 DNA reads TGTGCCAGCAGCGTAGTACAGGGGGCGCGGGGCTACACCTTC.

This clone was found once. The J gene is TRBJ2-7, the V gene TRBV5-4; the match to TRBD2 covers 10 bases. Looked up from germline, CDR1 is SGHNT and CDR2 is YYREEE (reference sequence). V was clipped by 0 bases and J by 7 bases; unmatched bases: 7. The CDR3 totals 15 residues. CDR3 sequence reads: CASSLVASGSGEQYF. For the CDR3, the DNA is TGTGCCAGCAGCTTGGTAGCTAGCGGGAGTGGAGAGCAGTACTTC.

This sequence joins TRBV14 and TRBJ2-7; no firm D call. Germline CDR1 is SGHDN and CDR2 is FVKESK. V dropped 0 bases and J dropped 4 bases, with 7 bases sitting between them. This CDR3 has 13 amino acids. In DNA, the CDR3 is TGTGCCAGCAGCCAAGACCGGTTGTACGAGCAGTACTTC. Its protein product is CASSQDRLYEQYF.

The CDR3 DNA follows: TGTGCCAGCAGTCCCGGGACAGCGAACTATGGCTACACCTTC. Translated, it gives CASSPGTANYGYTF. The V call is TRBV28, the J call TRBJ1-2; TRBD1 matches at 7 bases. Germline trimming cut 5 bases from V and 2 bases from J; bases unmatched to any gene: 5. This CDR3 region has 14 residues. Germline CDR1 MDHEN, CDR2 SYDVKM.

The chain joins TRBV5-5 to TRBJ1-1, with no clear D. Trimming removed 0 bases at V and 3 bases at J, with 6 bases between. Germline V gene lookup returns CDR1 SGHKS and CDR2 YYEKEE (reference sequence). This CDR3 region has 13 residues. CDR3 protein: CASSLAGYTEAFF. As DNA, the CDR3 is TGTGCCAGCAGCTTGGCAGGTTACACTGAAGCTTTCTTT.